The T cell receptor (beta chain) under discussion was sequenced for a study of T cell responses to AZD1222 COVID-19 vaccine. In the study overall: Second doses that came at about 4 or about 12 weeks were put together. The study's findings and limits: Samples come after the peak T cell response, not at day 14. In a largely white British group with more females than males, clonal diversity was possibly underestimated.

Germline values: CDR1 ENHRY, CDR2 SYGVKD. Trimming pared 4 bases from V and 10 bases from J, leaving 22 bases between. This CDR3 comprises 15 residues. Concerning this clone: Its antigen is unknown.

Assay used: immunoSEQ multiplex PCR; TCRdb lists only in-frame clones, some missing. Of roughly 96,000 clones in the sample, 80% to 90% were seen once. This clonotype was sampled from an adult in good health. This material consisted of peripheral blood, taken on day 0 of AZD1222 vaccination. The chain carries TRBV10-3 and TRBJ1-2; D remains ambiguous. The CDR3 sequence: CAISATGPAAQDYTF. Written as DNA, the CDR3 is TGTGCCATCAGTGCCACCGGGCCTGCTGCCCAGGACTACACCTTC.